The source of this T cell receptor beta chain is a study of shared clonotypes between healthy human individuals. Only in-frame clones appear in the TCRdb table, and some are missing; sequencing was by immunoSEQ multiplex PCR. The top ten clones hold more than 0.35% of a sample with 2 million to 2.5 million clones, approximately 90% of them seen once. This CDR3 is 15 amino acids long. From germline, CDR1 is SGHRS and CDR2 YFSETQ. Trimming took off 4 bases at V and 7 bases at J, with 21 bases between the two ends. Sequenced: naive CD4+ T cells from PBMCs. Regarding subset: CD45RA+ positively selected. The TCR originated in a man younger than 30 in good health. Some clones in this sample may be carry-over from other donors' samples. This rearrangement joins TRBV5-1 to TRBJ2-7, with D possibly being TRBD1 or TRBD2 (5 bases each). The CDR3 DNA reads TGCGCCAGCAGCGAGAACTTGGGCAGTGAGGGGGAGCAGTACTTC. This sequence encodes CASSENLGSEGEQYF.